This is a list of T cell receptor beta chains from one sample in a study of spatial heterogeneity in lung cancer. One entry per CDR3 protein, called by TCRdb with MiXCR from the 5' RACE reads. Of about 2,000 distinct CDR3 sequences listed, 3% to 3.5% are singletons. The sample consisted of lung tumor tissue, taken at surgery. The receptors shown here come from a female donor with early-stage non-small cell lung cancer. Both conserved end residues are part of each CDR3. D genes are given only for firm matches. Clone sizes are shown as once, few or many counts, or a class when the clone is expanded.

j_call d_call clone_size v_call cdr3_nt cdr3_aa
TRBJ1-4 . many TRBV20-1 TGCAGTGCTCCTCGGAGACAGTCCATGAATGAAAAACTGTTTTTT CSAPRRQSMNEKLFF
TRBJ2-1 . many TRBV24-1 TGTGCCACCATCCTACACCCCTCCTACAATGAGCAGTTCTTC CATILHPSYNEQFF
TRBJ1-1 . few TRBV27 TGTGCCAGCAACCCTGGACGAGGGCTCACTGAAGCTTTCTTT CASNPGRGLTEAFF
TRBJ2-3 TRBD1 medium-sized TRBV12-3/TRBV12-4 TGTGCCAGCAGTCCAGGGGGAGATACGCAGTATTTT CASSPGGDTQYF
TRBJ2-2 TRBD1 medium-sized TRBV6-2/TRBV6-3 TGTGCCAGCCGCCGGACAGGGTTTACCGGGGAGCTGTTTTTT CASRRTGFTGELFF
TRBJ2-7 . medium-sized TRBV7-2 TGTGCCAGCAGCTTAGGAGCGACGGGCTACGAGCAGTACTTC CASSLGATGYEQYF
TRBJ1-5 . medium-sized TRBV5-8 TGTGCCAGCAGCTTGTGGAGCAATCAGCCCCAGCATTTT CASSLWSNQPQHF
TRBJ2-5 TRBD2 many TRBV24-1 TGTGCCACCAGTGAGTCAGGGACTAGCGGGGTAGGGACCCAGTACTTC CATSESGTSGVGTQYF
TRBJ2-5 . medium-sized TRBV7-8 TGTGCCAGCAGGATCGACAGTGTCCAAGAGACCCAGTACTTC CASRIDSVQETQYF
TRBJ2-6 . large TRBV4-2 TGTGCCAGCAGCCAAGATTCGATGTCCCCGTCCTCTGGGGCCAACGTCCTGACTTTC CASSQDSMSPSSGANVLTF
TRBJ2-5 . medium-sized TRBV5-1 TGCGCCAGCAGCCTCAGTGAGTCCCAGTACTTC CASSLSESQYF
TRBJ1-5 . many TRBV7-2 TGTGCCAGCAGCGAAGGACAATCAAGTCAGCCCCAGCATTTT CASSEGQSSQPQHF
TRBJ2-5 . medium-sized TRBV6-1 TGTGCCAGCAGCCCCCCCGGGACGAGGCAAGAGACCCAGTACTTC CASSPPGTRQETQYF
TRBJ1-1 . medium-sized TRBV6-2/TRBV6-3 TGTGCCAGCACTGAAGCGAACACTGAAGCTTTCTTT CASTEANTEAFF
TRBJ1-1 . medium-sized TRBV2 TGTGCCAGCAGAAGCCCCCGGGCGAGGCAAGCTTTCTTT CASRSPRARQAFF
TRBJ1-2 . many TRBV29-1 TGCAGCGCTCAATCACACTATGGCTACACCTTC CSAQSHYGYTF
TRBJ1-1 . medium-sized TRBV6-1 TGTGCCAGCAGTGAAAGTTGGGGGAACACTGAAGCTTTCTTT CASSESWGNTEAFF
TRBJ1-1 . medium-sized TRBV7-2 TGTGCCAGCAGCCACAGGGAGGGAACTGAAGCTTTCTTT CASSHREGTEAFF
TRBJ2-4 . large TRBV7-2 TGTGCCAGCAGCTTAAGAGGTGTGGGAGACCTAGCCAAAAACATTCAGTACTTC CASSLRGVGDLAKNIQYF
TRBJ2-6 . medium-sized TRBV28 TGTGCCAGCAGTTTAACTTCTGGGGCCAACGTCCTGACTTTC CASSLTSGANVLTF
TRBJ1-1 TRBD1 medium-sized TRBV2 TGTGCCAGGCAGCGGGGACAGGGGTTCACTGAAGCTTTCTTT CARQRGQGFTEAFF
TRBJ2-2 TRBD1 many TRBV18 TGTGCCAGCTCACAAAGTTGGGGACAGACCGGGGAGCTGTTTTTT CASSQSWGQTGELFF
TRBJ1-2 . medium-sized TRBV25-1 TGTGCCAGCACAGAGGGCACAACTACCTATGGCTACACCTTC CASTEGTTTYGYTF
TRBJ2-7 TRBD2 medium-sized TRBV5-1 TGCGCCAGCAGCCCTGGACTAGGACCGGTCGAGCAGTACTTC CASSPGLGPVEQYF
TRBJ2-3 . medium-sized TRBV27 TGTGCCAGCAGTCTATCGGGCAGGGGCACAGATACGCAGTATTTT CASSLSGRGTDTQYF